This T cell receptor beta chain is from a study of blood T cells in healthy people across ages (dated by TCRdb to 2014 to 2015). About the full investigation: In model experiments, template switching captured about one uniquely barcoded TCR beta cDNA molecule for every two T cells. The study measured age-related changes in TCR beta repertoire diversity using deep sequencing normalized with unique cDNA molecular identifiers. Four age groups were formed from the donors: young (average roughly 16 years), middle-aged (just under 40), aged (over 55) and long-lived (roughly 88). To avoid experimental bias, donors of different ages were randomly spread across the sequencing lanes. Using the same blood draw, the study looked at two additional independent replicas of 1 million unique cDNA reads for two donors, one aged 18 to 30 and the other aged 80 or older.

This clonotype was observed a handful of times. Its antigen specificity is not known. One base away there is no much larger clone; base qualities are not given. Systemically healthy Caucasian individuals from Russia, some 38 in total and aged about 6 to 100 years, were included as donors. About 9.6 milliliters of peripheral blood were collected from each donor into EDTA-treated Vacutainer tubes. Ficoll-Paque density-gradient centrifugation was used to isolate PBMCs, with at least 6.5 million per sample. Trizol reagent was used to extract total RNA from PBMCs, with at least 5 micrograms per sample. For every donor, flow cytometry on a PBMC aliquot measured the percentage of naive CD45RAhigh/CD27high T cells. The germline V gene yields ENHRY for CDR1 and SYGVKD for CDR2. The CDR3, from cysteine to phenylalanine, totals 12 residues. Solely the CDR3 DNA is kept, with 36 bases framed from the first base. V drops 11 bases and J drops 2 bases, leaving 12 bases in between.

Libraries were made using 5' RACE. Sequenced using an Illumina HiSeq 2500. A second PCR of roughly 7 to 11 cycles was performed with a sample-barcoded 5' primer and a J-beta primer mix. A unique molecular identifier was introduced onto each TCR beta cDNA molecule by a template-switch 5' adaptor carrying 12 random nucleotides. Each sample yielded at least 2.5 million CDR3-containing paired-end reads. All of the RNA was converted into first-strand cDNA using the Mint cDNA synthesis kit, with a TRBC-specific oligonucleotide serving as the primer. Following uracil-DNA glycosylase treatment, all cDNA underwent a first 18-cycle PCR with the universal primers M1SS and BC2_uni_R. The authors processed their data as follows. For normalization, 1 million high-quality reads, each with a distinct molecular identifier, were randomly selected from each sample. Instead of being binned into consensus sequences, reads with shared molecular identifiers were discarded. MiTCR, run with a Q25 quality threshold and the strictest error-elimination algorithm, handled CDR3 identification, clonotype clustering and error correction. A nonparametric unseen species model using Euler transformation provided a lower-bound estimate of total TCR beta diversity. TCRdb cleaned the public reads at Q25 with fastp, built clones with MiXCR and kept in-frame beta chains. Every distinct CDR3 protein forms one entry, paired with its most common genes and DNA. The V and J calls reflect TCRdb's pipeline rather than the authors' work. For this sample there are approximately 800,000 distinct CDR3 sequences; roughly three fifths appear just once. The ten largest clones capture under 30% of the sample.

Beyond this particular receptor, the publication reports: Compared with the aged group, more naive CD4+ T cells, fewer expanded clones and increased TCR diversity were shown by the long-lived group, suggesting age selection. The percentage of naive T cells measured by flow cytometry correlated strongly with observed TCR beta diversity. Observed TCR beta diversity per million T cells fell roughly linearly with age, and a significant reduction was already apparent by age roughly 41. Estimates of total diversity from one million sequenced T cells were regarded as lower bounds and underestimates. Donor CMV infection status was unknown, potentially confounding age-related changes in expanded clonotypes. Bulk unsorted PBMC profiling prevented conclusive comparison of naive and antigen-experienced compartments.

The source of this sequence is a man between 40 and 49 years old in good health. The receptor chain draws on TRBV10-3 and TRBJ2-5; the D segment may tentatively be TRBD1 or TRBD2, each giving 6 matched bases. The specimen was blood. The CDR3 protein is CAADSGQETQYF. The sequenced DNA: TGTGCCGCGGACAGCGGGCAAGAGACCCAGTACTTC.